The 20 T cell receptor beta chains listed next were all sequenced from one sample in a study of a mutant IDH1 vaccine in newly diagnosed glioma. Here immunoSEQ multiplex PCR was the method, and the copy in TCRdb shows in-frame clones only, minus some. In the table there are tens of thousands of clones, roughly 85% of which are singletons. Time point defined: week 23, last vaccination. One vaccine dose held 300 ug of mutant IDH1 20-mer peptide and came with topical imiquimod. Their antigens are not known. The specimen comprised PBMCs, sampled from a glioma patient whose treatment included an IDH1 peptide vaccine. Receptor source: a young man with glioma. Some clones in this sample may be carry-over from other donors' samples.

This chain uses TRBV5-1 with TRBJ2-3, with D unresolved. Germline CDR1 is SGHRS and CDR2 is YFSETQ. The CDR3 spans 14 residues. Trimming cost V 5 bases and J 2 bases, with 12 bases left between them. CDR3 nucleotide sequence: TGCGCCAGCAGTCAGTGGAAAACCACAGATACGCAGTATTTT. The encoded protein is CASSQWKTTDTQYF.

This clone was observed once. Within the sample, other DNA sequences also encode this same CDR3. V usage is TRBV27 and J usage is TRBJ2-1; unclear D gene. Germline CDR1 reads MNHEY; CDR2 reads SMNVEV (reference sequence). The V gene lost 3 bases and the J gene lost 6 bases, with 3 bases spanning the gap. The CDR3 extends over 11 amino acids. Here the CDR3 DNA reads TGTGCCAGCAGTTTGGGCAATGAGCAGTTCTTC. As protein: CASSLGNEQFF.

V and J are TRBV30 and TRBJ2-7; D tentatively fits TRBD1 or TRBD2 (5 bases each). V was clipped by 3 bases and J by 2 bases, with 14 bases between them. Looked up from germline, CDR1 is GTSNPN and CDR2 is SVGIG (reference sequence). The CDR3 length is 14 residues. The CDR3 region has the DNA TGTGCCTGGAGCCCCGGGACGGGCGCCTACGAGCAGTACTTC. Amino acids: CAWSPGTGAYEQYF. Together with reference TRBV30 and TRBJ2-7, the CDR3 gives the full variable domain: SQTIHQWPATLVQPVGSPLSLECTVEGTSNPNLYWYRQAAGRGLQLLFYSVGIGQISSEVPQNLSASRPQDRQFILSSKKLLLSDSGFYLCAWSPGTGAYEQYFGPGTRLTVT.

The rearrangement uses TRBV27 and TRBJ1-6; D may be TRBD1 (5 bases). The CDR3 is made up of 14 amino acids. V dropped 2 bases and J dropped 8 bases, with 10 bases sitting between them. Germline V CDR1 and CDR2: MNHEY, SMNVEV (reference sequence). The CDR3 sequence is CASSLGGNDSPLHF. The CDR3 nucleotides are TGTGCCAGCAGTTTAGGGGGTAATGATTCACCCCTCCACTTT.

The chain combines TRBV5-1 with TRBJ1-1; 9 positions match TRBD1. CDR3 length equals 16 residues. Germline CDR1 SGHRS, CDR2 YFSETQ. Trimming took 3 bases from V and 5 from J; bases not matched to a gene: 11. CDR3 nucleotide sequence: TGCGCCAGCAGCTCTACTTCCGGGACAGGGATGACTGAAGCTTTCTTT. Amino acids: CASSSTSGTGMTEAFF.

This chain links TRBV6-5 with TRBJ1-5; perhaps TRBD1 as D (6 bases). Trimming removed 7 bases from V and 5 bases from J, with 12 bases in between. The CDR3 runs to 13 residues. Germline values: CDR1 MNHEY, CDR2 SVGAGI. The CDR3, as DNA: TGTGCCAGCACCCAGGGGACCTATCAGCCCCAGCATTTT. Translation: CASTQGTYQPQHF.

This chain connects TRBV19 to TRBJ1-2; 7 bases map to TRBD1. Germline CDR1 is LNHDA and CDR2 is SQIVND (reference sequence). The CDR3 contains 14 residues. The junction had 2 bases not matched to a gene; V was cut back by 4 bases and J by 0 bases. As DNA, the CDR3 is TGTGCCAGTAGTAGCGGGACAGCTAACTATGGCTACACCTTC. This codes for CASSSGTANYGYTF.

This chain connects TRBV5-1 to TRBJ2-1; 10 bases agree with TRBD2. Losses at the gene ends were 1 base for V and 6 bases for J; bases not matched to a gene: 4. There are 15 residues in the CDR3. Germline CDR1 is SGHRS and CDR2 is YFSETQ. The CDR3 spells CASSLPGLAANEQFF. In DNA form, the CDR3 reads TGCGCCAGCAGCTTGCCCGGACTAGCGGCCAATGAGCAGTTCTTC.

The genes are TRBV27 and TRBJ1-2, with a weak D call TRBD1 (6 bases). The CDR3 contains 18 residues. CDR1 MNHEY and CDR2 SMNVEV come from the germline V gene (reference sequence). V was shortened by 2 bases and J by 0 bases, with 19 bases between the two germline ends. The CDR3, as DNA: TGTGCCAGCAGTTTAAGGGCCAATGGGGGGCGAGCTAACTATGGCTACACCTTC. Translated, it gives CASSLRANGGRANYGYTF.

The chain carries TRBV23-1 and TRBJ2-7, with TRBD2 identical over 7 bases. TRBV23-1 is marked as an open reading frame, function uncertain. The junction had 12 bases not matched to a gene; V was cut back by 4 bases and J by 6 bases. The CDR3 contains 15 residues. CDR3 coding DNA: TGCGCCAGCAGTCTTGAGTGGGGGAGGGCCCGCGAGCAGTACTTC. This codes for CASSLEWGRAREQYF.

This chain uses TRBV2 with TRBJ1-2; the match to TRBD1 covers 9 bases. Germline V gene lookup returns CDR1 SNHLY and CDR2 FYNNEI. CDR3 size: 12 residues. The V segment lost 9 bases and the J segment 7 bases; nucleotides outside the gene matches: 6. The CDR3 bases are TGTGCCAGTCCCGGGACAGGGCTTGGCTACACCTTC. It is translated as CASPGTGLGYTF.

The chain employs TRBV11-2 and TRBJ2-5; 10 bases match TRBD2. The germline V gene has CDR1 SGHAT and CDR2 FQNNGV. The V segment lost 4 bases and the J segment 5 bases; nucleotides outside the gene matches: 7. The CDR3 sequence is 15 residues long. DNA of the CDR3: TGTGCCAGCAGCTCGCCAGCGGGAGGGGGTGAGACCCAGTACTTC. It yields the protein CASSSPAGGGETQYF.

The chain recombines TRBV6-1 with TRBJ2-3, with D unresolved. Between the trimmed V and J ends, which lost 4 bases and 0 bases, there was a span of 8 bases. Germline V lookup: CDR1 MNHNS, CDR2 SASEGT. This CDR3 contains 14 residues. The CDR3, as DNA: TGTGCCAGCAGTGCGTTGCGGAGCACAGATACGCAGTATTTT. Translated, it gives CASSALRSTDTQYF.

This clone was seen a handful of times. The chain carries TRBV7-2 and TRBJ1-6; D not certain. V dropped 5 bases and J dropped 6 bases, with 14 bases sitting between them. CDR3 size: 15 residues. Germline loops: CDR1 SGHTA, CDR2 FQGNSA. The chain's CDR3 is CASSPVVNLNSPLHF. CDR3 DNA: TGTGCCAGCAGCCCGGTAGTAAATCTTAATTCACCCCTCCACTTT. The full variable domain, completed using reference TRBV7-2 and TRBJ1-6, is GAGVSQSPSNKVTEKGKDVELRCDPISGHTALYWYRQSLGQGLEFLIYFQGNSAPDKSGLPSDRFSAERTGGSVSTLTIQRTQQEDSAVYLCASSPVVNLNSPLHFGNGTRLTVT.

The rearrangement links TRBV5-5 to TRBJ1-2; D call uncertain. CDR3 length equals 13 residues. V was pared by 2 bases and J by 0 bases, with 5 bases between. Germline CDR1 SGHKS, CDR2 YYEKEE (reference sequence). In DNA, the CDR3 is TGTGCCAGCAGCTTAGTAACTAACTATGGCTACACCTTC. It encodes CASSLVTNYGYTF.

This chain uses TRBV5-5 with TRBJ1-1; D is uncertain. Germline assignment: CDR1 SGHKS and CDR2 YYEKEE (reference sequence). CDR3 length: 14 residues. V lost 0 bases, J lost 5 bases, and 11 bases lay in between. CDR3 amino acids: CASSLAGRLTEAFF. The CDR3 DNA follows: TGTGCCAGCAGCTTGGCTGGTAGGTTAACTGAAGCTTTCTTT.

The gene calls are TRBV4-3 and TRBJ1-4; D remains unclear. Trimming pared 0 bases from V and 6 bases from J, leaving 8 bases between. Germline V gene data show CDR1 as LGHNA and CDR2 as YSLEER. The length of the CDR3 is 14 residues. The CDR3 region is CASSQDTRDEKLFF. The CDR3 region has the DNA TGCGCCAGCAGCCAAGATACCCGGGATGAAAAACTGTTTTTT.

The chain carries TRBV6-5 and TRBJ2-7; D not certain. The CDR3 is made up of 13 amino acids. Germline CDR1 is MNHEY and CDR2 is SVGAGI. Trimming took 5 bases from V and 0 from J, leaving 8 bases between them. DNA for the CDR3: TGTGCCAGCAGTGTGGACCTCTCCTACGAGCAGTACTTC. It translates to CASSVDLSYEQYF.

The CDR3 protein is CASSFSGSTDTQYF. The DNA of the CDR3 is TGTGCCAGCAGTTTTAGCGGGAGCACAGATACGCAGTATTTT. The gene calls are TRBV28 and TRBJ2-3; TRBD2 aligns across 7 bases. Germline CDR1 MDHEN, CDR2 SYDVKM. V lost 3 bases and J lost 0; bases outside the gene matches: 0. The CDR3 has 14 residues. The full variable domain, rest sourced from reference TRBV28 and TRBJ2-3, is DVKVTQSSRYLVKRTGEKVFLECVQDMDHENMFWYRQDPGLGLRLIYFSYDVKMKEKGDIPEGYSVSREKKERFSLILESASTNQTSMYLCASSFSGSTDTQYFGPGTRLTVL.

V gene TRBV28 combines with J gene TRBJ2-1; D is perhaps TRBD2 (7 bases). The germline CDR1 and CDR2 sequences are MDHEN and SYDVKM. The V gene lost 5 bases and the J gene lost 2 bases, with 19 bases spanning the gap. This CDR3 is built from 17 residues. The CDR3 sequence is CASSLYAGARPYNEQFF. The CDR3 DNA sequence: TGTGCCAGCAGTCTTTATGCGGGGGCGCGCCCCTACAATGAGCAGTTCTTC.